The 2 T cell receptor beta chains presented below share a single source sample, sequenced in a study of T-cell memory formation after mild COVID-19. Each CDR3 protein gets one entry after TCRdb re-called the 5' RACE reads with MiXCR. Among some 250,000 distinct CDR3 sequences listed, approximately 9% were seen once. Source material: PBMCs or a T cell subset sorted from them (not recorded which). The receptors here all came from a man aged 18 to 30 who had mild COVID-19 (a few samples of this study predate the infection). Cell type and time point are not known.

A note on this clonotype: This may be a read error: a much more frequent sequence differs by one nucleotide. The chain links TRBV7-7 to TRBJ2-5; maybe TRBD1 (6 bases). This CDR3 contains 13 residues. V was cut by 5 bases and J by 0 bases, with 7 bases left in between. CDR1 is SSHAT and CDR2 is FNYEAQ in the germline V gene (reference sequence). The CDR3 DNA follows: TGTGCCAGCAGCACAGGGTACCAAGAGACCCAGTACTTC. Residues: CASSTGYQETQYF.

The rearrangement joins TRBV9 to TRBJ2-3, with D perhaps matching TRBD1 or TRBD2 (5 bases each). Trimming took off 4 bases at V and 0 bases at J, with 18 bases between the two ends. Germline V CDR1 and CDR2: SGDLS, YYNGEE. CDR3 length: 17 amino acids. As DNA, the CDR3 is TGTGCCAGCAGCCTCGAGGGAAGGGGCGTCAGCACAGATACGCAGTATTTT. Its translation is CASSLEGRGVSTDTQYF.